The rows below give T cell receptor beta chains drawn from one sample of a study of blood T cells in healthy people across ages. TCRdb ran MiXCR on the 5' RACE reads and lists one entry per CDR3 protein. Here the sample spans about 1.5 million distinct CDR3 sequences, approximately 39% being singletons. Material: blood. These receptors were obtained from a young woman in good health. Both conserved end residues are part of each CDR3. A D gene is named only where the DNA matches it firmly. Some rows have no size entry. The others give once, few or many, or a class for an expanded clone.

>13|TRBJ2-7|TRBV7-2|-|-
CASRGFTTYEQYF
TGTGCCAGCAGGGGGTTTACTACCTACGAGCAGTACTTC
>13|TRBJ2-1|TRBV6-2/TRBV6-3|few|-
CASSYSENNEQFF
TGTGCCAGCAGTTACTCGGAGAACAATGAGCAGTTCTTC
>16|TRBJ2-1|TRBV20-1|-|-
CSARPPQGNSYNEQFF
TGCAGTGCCCGTCCCCCACAGGGTAACTCCTACAATGAGCAGTTCTTC
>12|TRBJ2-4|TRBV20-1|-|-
CSARDITRVQYF
TGCAGTGCTAGAGATATAACCCGAGTGCAGTACTTC
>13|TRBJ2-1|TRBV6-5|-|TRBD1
CASSPDRGGEQFF
TGTGCCAGCAGCCCTGACAGGGGCGGTGAGCAGTTCTTC
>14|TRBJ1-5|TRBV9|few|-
CASSVGTESQPQHF
TGTGCCAGCAGCGTAGGGACAGAAAGCCAGCCCCAGCATTTT
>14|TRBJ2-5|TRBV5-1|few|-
CASSFDQGSETQYF
TGCGCCAGCAGCTTCGATCAGGGATCAGAGACCCAGTACTTC
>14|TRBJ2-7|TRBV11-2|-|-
CASTADYSSYEQYF
TGTGCCAGCACCGCAGACTACAGCTCCTACGAGCAGTACTTC
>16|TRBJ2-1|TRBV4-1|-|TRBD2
CASSPLGAGGPNEQFF
TGCGCCAGCAGCCCCCTGGGGGCGGGAGGGCCCAATGAGCAGTTCTTC
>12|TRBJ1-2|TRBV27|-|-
CASRLPGDGYTF
TGTGCCAGCAGACTTCCCGGGGACGGCTACACCTTC
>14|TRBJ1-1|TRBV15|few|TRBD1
CATSADRVNTEAFF
TGTGCCACCAGCGCGGACAGGGTGAACACTGAAGCTTTCTTT
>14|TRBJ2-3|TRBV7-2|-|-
CASSLPATTDTQYF
TGTGCCAGCAGCTTACCCGCTACCACAGATACGCAGTATTTT
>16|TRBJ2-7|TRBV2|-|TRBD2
CASSEGGRGGSYEKYF
TGTGCCAGCAGTGAAGGTGGGCGGGGGGGGTCCTACGAGAAGTACTTC
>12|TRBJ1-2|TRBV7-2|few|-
CASSLFGHGYTF
TGTGCCAGCAGCTTATTTGGTCATGGCTACACCTTC